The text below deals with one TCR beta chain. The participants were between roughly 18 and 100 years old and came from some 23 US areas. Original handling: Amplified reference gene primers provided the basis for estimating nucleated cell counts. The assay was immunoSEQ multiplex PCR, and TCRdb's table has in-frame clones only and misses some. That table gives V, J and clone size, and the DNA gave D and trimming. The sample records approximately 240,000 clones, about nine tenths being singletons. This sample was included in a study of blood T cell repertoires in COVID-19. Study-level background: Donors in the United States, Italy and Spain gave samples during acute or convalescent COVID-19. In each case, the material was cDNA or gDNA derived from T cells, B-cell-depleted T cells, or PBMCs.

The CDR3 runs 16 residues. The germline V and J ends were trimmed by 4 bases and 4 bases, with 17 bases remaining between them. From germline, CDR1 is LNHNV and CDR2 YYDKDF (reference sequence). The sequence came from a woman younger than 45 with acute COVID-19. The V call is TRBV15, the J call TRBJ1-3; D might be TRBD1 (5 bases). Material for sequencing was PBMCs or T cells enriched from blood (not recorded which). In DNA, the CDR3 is TGTGCCACCAGCAAATCATGGGCAGGGAGGGGAAACACCATATATTTT. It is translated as CATSKSWAGRGNTIYF. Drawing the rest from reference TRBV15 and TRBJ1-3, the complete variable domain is DAMVIQNPRYQVTQFGKPVTLSCSQTLNHNVMYWYQQKSSQAPKLLFHYYDKDFNNEADTPDNFQSRRPNTSFCFLDIRSPGLGDTAMYLCATSKSWAGRGNTIYFGEGSWLTVV.